Following are 32 T cell receptor beta chains from one sample sequenced in a study of regulatory T cells in long-lasting Graves disease. Investigators prepared the TCR beta libraries by applying iRepertoire HTBI primers and Arm-PCR of CDR3 regions. MiXCR, applied by TCRdb to the multiplex PCR reads, yields one record per CDR3 protein. The sample lists under 300,000 distinct CDR3 sequences; 20% to 25% were seen once. Time point specified: newly diagnosed GD, antithyroid drugs for less than 3 months. The TCR library was made from RNA extracted from PBMCs. This material consisted of peripheral blood mononuclear cells (PBMCs), taken at new diagnosis, from a patient treated with antithyroid drugs. The receptors were gathered from a female donor with Graves disease.

There are a few counts of this clonotype. The chain joins TRBV19 to TRBJ2-2, with 8 bases lining up with TRBD1. The CDR3 totals 15 residues. J gave up 7 bases and V 5 bases, and 9 bases lay outside the gene matches. In germline, CDR1 is LNHDA, CDR2 SQIVND (reference sequence). This chain's CDR3 is CASSAGQGWSGELFF. In DNA form, the CDR3 reads TGTGCCAGTAGTGCCGGACAGGGTTGGAGCGGGGAGCTGTTTTTT.

Many counts were recorded for this clonotype. J is TRBJ1-5 and V is TRBV7-2; maybe TRBD1 (5 bases). CDR1 is SGHTA, CDR2 FQGNSA, per germline. The CDR3 sequence is 17 residues long. Trimming took off 1 base at V and 1 base at J, with 14 bases between the two ends. DNA of the CDR3: TGTGCCAGCAGCTTAGTGGGACGGGCAGCGAGCAATCAGCCCCAGCATTTT. It is translated as CASSLVGRAASNQPQHF.

This clonotype was found many times. The chain joins TRBV7-2 to TRBJ2-3; possibly TRBD2 for D (6 bases). V dropped 5 bases and J dropped 3 bases, with 24 bases sitting between them. CDR1 and CDR2 from the germline V gene are SGHTA and FQGNSA. The CDR3 extends over 18 amino acids. Here the CDR3 reads CASSADGTSLMRTDTQYF. The CDR3 nucleotides read TGTGCCAGCAGCGCAGACGGTACTAGCCTAATGAGGACAGATACGCAGTATTTT. The full variable domain, rest sourced from reference TRBV7-2 and TRBJ2-3, is GAGVSQSPSNKVTEKGKDVELRCDPISGHTALYWYRQSLGQGLEFLIYFQGNSAPDKSGLPSDRFSAERTGGSVSTLTIQRTQQEDSAVYLCASSADGTSLMRTDTQYFGPGTRLTVL.

In regard to this clonotype: A read error may be the cause here, since a much bigger clone is one base away. The V call is TRBV12-3 or TRBV12-4, the J call TRBJ2-4; perhaps TRBD1 as D (5 bases). The length of the CDR3 is 14 residues. CDR3 amino acids: CASIGRQGFGEQSF. For the CDR3, the DNA is TGTGCCAGCATTGGCCGGCAGGGTTTCGGTGAGCAGTCCTTC.

The chain uses TRBV10-1 and TRBJ2-7; D might be TRBD1 (5 bases). The ends were cut back, 5 bases at V and 5 bases at J, with 10 bases in the middle. Germline V lookup: CDR1 WNHNN, CDR2 SYGVQD (reference sequence). The CDR3 is 12 amino acids. For the CDR3, the DNA is TGCGCCAGCAGTTCAAGGGGCGACGAGCAGTACTTC. Residues: CASSSRGDEQYF.

A remark on this clonotype: A much larger clone is a single base away; this may be a read error. The chain carries TRBV6-5 and TRBJ1-1; D ambiguous. Deletions cut 2 bases from V and 4 bases from J, with 8 bases between. This CDR3 comprises 13 residues. Germline assignment: CDR1 MNHEY and CDR2 SVGAGI. This chain's CDR3 is CASSYTGSTEAFF. CDR3 sequence (DNA): TGTGCCAGCAGTTACACGGGGTCCACTGAAGCTTTCTTT.

This clonotype came up many times. V gene TRBV2 combines with J gene TRBJ2-2; D not certain. Between the trimmed V and J ends, which lost 6 bases and 12 bases, there was a span of 14 bases. CDR1 SNHLY and CDR2 FYNNEI come from the germline V gene. The CDR3 is 12 amino acids. Written as DNA, the CDR3 is TGTGCCAGCAGGGTTGGTCAAGAGCAGCTGTTTTTT. The encoded protein is CASRVGQEQLFF.

The sample holds many counts of this clonotype. The chain couples TRBV5-8 to TRBJ1-1; D may be TRBD1 (5 bases). The germline V gene encodes CDR1 SGHTS and CDR2 YDEGEE. The V gene lost 0 bases and the J gene lost 3 bases, with 12 bases spanning the gap. This CDR3 has 15 residues. CDR3 coding DNA: TGTGCCAGCAGCTTGGTACTGACAGAGCACACTGAAGCTTTCTTT. Encoded protein: CASSLVLTEHTEAFF.

This clonotype was seen only a few times. The rearrangement links TRBV4-1 to TRBJ1-4, with D perhaps TRBD1 (6 bases). The V gene lost 1 base and the J gene lost 7 bases, with 13 bases spanning the gap. The length of the CDR3 is 15 residues. Germline lookup yields CDR1 MGHRA and CDR2 YSYEKL. CDR3 DNA: TGCGCCAGCAGCCAAGTTTACGGGGGCTCTGAAAAACTGTTTTTT. It translates to CASSQVYGGSEKLFF.

Many counts were recorded for this clonotype. V gene TRBV14 combines with J gene TRBJ1-2; 11 bases are a match to TRBD1. The CDR3 extends over 17 amino acids. The junction had 14 bases not matched to a gene; V was cut back by 3 bases and J by 8 bases. CDR1 is SGHDN, CDR2 FVKESK, per germline. The CDR3 spells CASSQDQLGQGAGGYTF. DNA for the CDR3: TGTGCCAGCAGCCAGGATCAACTTGGACAGGGGGCGGGCGGCTACACCTTC.

This clonotype was seen ten or more times. The chain has TRBV7-9 and TRBJ2-7; D gene uncertain. Looked up from germline, CDR1 is SEHNR and CDR2 is FQNEAQ (reference sequence). The CDR3 has 13 residues. The V and J ends lost 5 bases and 2 bases respectively, with 10 bases between them. In DNA, the CDR3 is TGTGCCAGCAGCACCCGGAACCCCTACGAGCAGTACTTC. It codes for CASSTRNPYEQYF.

This clonotype was detected once. A much larger clone differs from this one at a single base, so this may be a read error. The chain employs TRBV11-2 and TRBJ1-1, with 8 bases aligning to TRBD1. Germline V gene lookup returns CDR1 SGHAT and CDR2 FQNNGV. The CDR3 is made up of 15 amino acids. V shed 5 bases and J 5 bases; nucleotides not matched to a gene: 10. The CDR3: CASSPPGQGLTEAFF. The CDR3 region has the DNA TGTGCCAGCAGCCCGCCCGGACAGGGCCTGACTGAAGCTTTCTTT.

This clonotype was picked up many times. The chain carries TRBV11-2 and TRBJ2-4; the match to TRBD1 covers 7 bases. Germline-derived CDR1 and CDR2 are SGHAT and FQNNGV. The V gene end was trimmed by 5 bases and the J gene end by 0 bases; junction bases not matched to a gene: 4. There are 15 residues in the CDR3. CDR3 region: CASSQDRLAKNIQYF. Here the CDR3 DNA reads TGTGCCAGCAGCCAGGACAGGCTAGCCAAAAACATTCAGTACTTC.

This clonotype occurred a few times. The genes are TRBV20-1 and TRBJ1-3; unclear D gene. V lost 0 bases and J 0 bases, leaving 12 bases between the germline ends. The CDR3 has 16 amino acids. The germline CDR1 and CDR2 sequences are DFQATT and SNEGSKA (reference sequence). The CDR3 sequence is CSARDLSTSSGNTIYF. CDR3 DNA sequence: TGCAGTGCTAGAGACCTCTCTACTTCCTCTGGAAACACCATATATTTT.

Only a few counts were recorded for this clonotype. V is TRBV7-2 and J is TRBJ1-6; the D gene is possibly TRBD1 (5 bases). This CDR3 is 14 amino acids long. V lost 5 bases to trimming and J lost 7 bases, with 12 bases between them. Looked up from germline, CDR1 is SGHTA and CDR2 is FQGNSA. DNA for the CDR3: TGTGCCAGCAGCGTCAGGGAGTCAAATTCACCCCTCCACTTT. Amino acids: CASSVRESNSPLHF. The whole variable domain, remainder taken from reference TRBV7-2 and TRBJ1-6, is GAGVSQSPSNKVTEKGKDVELRCDPISGHTALYWYRQSLGQGLEFLIYFQGNSAPDKSGLPSDRFSAERTGGSVSTLTIQRTQQEDSAVYLCASSVRESNSPLHFGNGTRLTVT.

This clonotype was seen at least ten times. The V gene is TRBV11-3, the J gene TRBJ2-1, with 8 bases matching TRBD2. This CDR3 region has 13 residues. V lost 5 bases to trimming and J lost 9 bases; unmatched junction nucleotides: 6. The germline V gene encodes CDR1 SGHNT and CDR2 YENEEA. This CDR3 is CASSPAGESEQFF. The CDR3 DNA reads TGTGCCAGCAGCCCAGCGGGGGAGAGTGAGCAGTTCTTC.

This clonotype was detected ten times or more. The chain joins TRBV7-3 to TRBJ2-5; TRBD1 aligns across 7 bases. Per the germline V gene, CDR1 is SGHTA and CDR2 is FQGTGA. After removal of 5 bases from V and 4 bases from J, the junction contained 4 bases not matched to a gene. CDR3 length equals 13 residues. The CDR3: CASSLRQGETQYF. The CDR3 nucleotides read TGTGCCAGCAGCCTCCGACAGGGAGAGACCCAGTACTTC. Looking up the rest from reference TRBV7-3 and TRBJ2-5 gives the full variable domain: GAGVSQTPSNKVTEKGKYVELRCDPISGHTALYWYRQSLGQGPEFLIYFQGTGAADDSGLPNDRFFAVRPEGSVSTLKIQRTERGDSAVYLCASSLRQGETQYFGPGTRLLVL.

This chain joins TRBV11-2 and TRBJ2-5; D uncertain. V gave up 7 bases and J gave up 2 bases, with 11 bases separating them. This CDR3 comprises 13 residues. The germline V gene encodes CDR1 SGHAT and CDR2 FQNNGV. The CDR3 loop is CASTMLRQETQYF. CDR3 sequence (DNA): TGTGCCAGCACCATGCTGAGGCAAGAGACCCAGTACTTC.

This clonotype was counted a few times. This sequence joins TRBV25-1 and TRBJ2-3; 7 bases match TRBD1. Germline CDR1 and CDR2: MGHDK and SYGVNS. The trim removed 3 bases at V and 1 base at J, leaving 1 base unmatched. This CDR3 comprises 14 residues. The CDR3 protein is CASSDTGGTDTQYF. CDR3 DNA sequence: TGTGCCAGCAGTGATACAGGGGGCACAGATACGCAGTATTTT.

This clonotype was seen many times. The chain carries TRBV9 and TRBJ2-7; unclear D gene. Germline V CDR1 and CDR2: SGDLS, YYNGEE. The CDR3 covers 14 residues. V lost 0 bases, J lost 3 bases, and 10 bases lay in between. The CDR3 loop reads CASSVGSGYYEQYF. The CDR3 DNA reads as TGTGCCAGCAGCGTAGGATCGGGTTACTACGAGCAGTACTTC.

Of note for this clonotype: A much larger clonotype is one base distant, so this may be a read error. The chain is built from TRBV30 and TRBJ1-2, with TRBD1 as a possible D gene (5 bases). The CDR3 covers 13 residues. Germline loops: CDR1 GTSNPN, CDR2 SVGIG (reference sequence). CDR3 loop: CASSERGFYGHTF. The DNA of the CDR3 is TGTGCCAGCAGTGAAAGGGGTTTCTATGGCCACACCTTC.

This clonotype was observed a handful of times. The rearrangement joins TRBV9 to TRBJ2-6; 7 bases match TRBD1. The CDR3 is made up of 21 amino acids. CDR1 and CDR2 from the germline V gene are SGDLS and YYNGEE. Losses at the gene ends were 0 bases for V and 0 bases for J; bases not matched to a gene: 15. The CDR3 nucleotides read TGTGCCAGCAGCGTAGGGAGGAAACCGGGACAGTCACCCTCTGGGGCCAACGTCCTGACTTTC. It yields the protein CASSVGRKPGQSPSGANVLTF.

Worth noting for this clonotype: One base separates it from a far larger clone, so it is likely a read error. The chain is built from TRBV20-1 and TRBJ2-1; TRBD2 agrees at 11 bases. Per the germline V gene, CDR1 is DFQATT and CDR2 is SNEGSKA (reference sequence). V trimming: 5 bases; J trimming: 10 bases; junction bases outside the gene matches: 13. This CDR3 spans 15 amino acids. The CDR3 is CSALEGTSGSYEQFF. Here the CDR3 DNA reads TGCAGTGCTTTAGAAGGGACTAGCGGATCCTACGAGCAGTTCTTC.

There are many counts of this clonotype. V usage is TRBV24-1 and J usage is TRBJ2-1; the D gene is possibly TRBD2 (6 bases). V was cut by 4 bases and J by 3 bases, with 9 bases left in between. The germline V gene encodes CDR1 KGHDR and CDR2 SFDVKD. The CDR3 runs to 14 residues. CDR3 nucleotide sequence: TGTGCCACCAGTGAGCGCGGGATCTACAATGAGCAGTTCTTC. Translation gives CATSERGIYNEQFF.

This clonotype has at least ten counts. V gene TRBV9 combines with J gene TRBJ1-1; D remains unclear. There are 13 residues in the CDR3. Per germline, CDR1 SGDLS and CDR2 YYNGEE. The germline V and J ends were trimmed by 2 bases and 5 bases, with 10 bases remaining between them. In nucleotides, the CDR3 is TGTGCCAGCAGCGTCGAATGGTGGACTGAAGCTTTCTTT. Translation gives CASSVEWWTEAFF.

This clonotype was counted at least ten times. V is TRBV7-9 and J is TRBJ2-7; tentative D call: TRBD1 (5 bases). In germline, CDR1 is SEHNR, CDR2 FQNEAQ (reference sequence). This CDR3 region has 13 residues. V lost 5 bases and J 3 bases, leaving 11 bases between the germline ends. CDR3 sequence: CASSPLGVYEQYF. In nucleotides, the CDR3 is TGTGCCAGCAGCCCCTTAGGGGTCTACGAGCAGTACTTC.

This clonotype was counted only a few times. J is TRBJ2-3 and V is TRBV5-6; D possibly matches TRBD1 or TRBD2 (5 bases each). In germline, CDR1 is SGHDT, CDR2 YYEEEE. The germline V and J ends were trimmed by 4 bases and 0 bases, with 12 bases remaining between them. The CDR3 runs 15 residues. The CDR3 spells CASSGGRDSTDTQYF. The CDR3 nucleotides are TGTGCCAGCAGCGGGGGTCGAGACAGCACAGATACGCAGTATTTT.

The V and J genes are TRBV12-3 or TRBV12-4 and TRBJ2-2; a possible D gene is TRBD1 (6 bases). Trimming took off 8 bases at V and 5 bases at J, with 15 bases between the two ends. CDR3 length: 14 amino acids. CDR3 amino acids: CASADRKKTGELFF. The CDR3 DNA reads as TGTGCCAGCGCTGACAGGAAAAAAACCGGGGAGCTGTTTTTT.

The sample holds many counts of this clonotype. The chain couples TRBV5-1 to TRBJ2-6; 9 bases agree with TRBD1. The CDR3 is 16 amino acids. With V trimmed by 7 bases and J by 3 bases, 8 bases remained unmatched. Germline V gene data show CDR1 as SGHRS and CDR2 as YFSETQ. CDR3: CASQQGAGSGANVLTF. The DNA of the CDR3 is TGCGCCAGCCAACAGGGGGCAGGTAGTGGGGCCAACGTCCTGACTTTC.

Note on this clonotype: A much larger clone differs by one base, so this may be a read error. V gene TRBV11-2 combines with J gene TRBJ2-7; unclear D gene. Germline CDR1 and CDR2: SGHAT and FQNNGV. Trimming shortened V by 2 bases and J by 0 bases, and 8 bases separated the two germline ends. This CDR3 spans 14 amino acids. This CDR3 reads CASSLSSSSYEQYF. The CDR3 DNA is TGTGCCAGCAGCTTAAGCTCTAGCTCCTACGAGCAGTACTTC.

Many counts were recorded for this clonotype. This sequence joins TRBV28 and TRBJ2-7; D possibly corresponds to TRBD2 (5 bases). CDR1 is MDHEN, CDR2 SYDVKM, per germline. The CDR3 covers 16 residues. Trimming removed 6 bases at V and 4 bases at J, with 22 bases between. CDR3 amino acids: CASSRGIGISLYEQYF. CDR3 in DNA: TGTGCCAGCAGCCGGGGAATCGGCATTTCTCTTTACGAGCAGTACTTC.

The chain is built from TRBV7-2 and TRBJ2-1; 10 bases are shared with TRBD2. The V gene's germline CDR1 is SGHTA and CDR2 FQGNSA. V was clipped by 4 bases and J by 10 bases; unmatched bases: 13. The CDR3 spans 16 residues. In DNA, the CDR3 is TGTGCCAGCAGCTACGAAGCGGGGGGGCCTAGGGAAGAGCAGTTCTTC. Translating gives CASSYEAGGPREEQFF.